These 2 T cell receptor beta chains were sequenced from one sample in a study of shared clonotypes between healthy human individuals. Clones were read by immunoSEQ multiplex PCR, and TCRdb kept only the in-frame ones, dropping some. This sample yields 230,000 or so clones, of which 60% to 80% are seen a single time; around 10% belongs to the top ten. The sequencing sample was made of memory CD4+ T cells sorted from blood. The subset is: CD45RA-negative fraction. All receptors derive from a man aged 25 to 40 in good health.

V gene TRBV10-1 combines with J gene TRBJ2-7; possible D gene TRBD2, 6 bases. The V and J ends lost 8 bases and 3 bases respectively, with 17 bases between them. This CDR3 is built from 14 residues. Per the germline V gene, CDR1 is WNHNN and CDR2 is SYGVQD (reference sequence). The chain's CDR3 is CASAPGGSLYEQYF. The CDR3 coding sequence is TGCGCCAGCGCCCCTGGGGGGAGTCTCTACGAGCAGTACTTC.

There are a few counts of this clone. Other DNA sequences in the sample encode the same CDR3. V usage is TRBV30 and J usage is TRBJ2-1; D not resolved. Trimming cost V 0 bases and J 6 bases, with 6 bases left between them. Per the germline V gene, CDR1 is GTSNPN and CDR2 is SVGIG (reference sequence). This CDR3 spans 12 amino acids. The CDR3 DNA is TGTGCCTGGAGTGTAATCGGCAATGAGCAGTTCTTC. Its protein product is CAWSVIGNEQFF.